This T cell receptor (beta chain) was identified in a study of T cell responses to AZD1222 COVID-19 vaccine. Clones were sequenced by immunoSEQ multiplex PCR, and TCRdb holds only the in-frame ones, with some missing. Of around 150,000 clones listed, approximately 92% are singletons. With 1 base clipped from V and 6 bases from J, the junction kept 6 bases outside the gene matches. The CDR3 totals 15 residues. Germline V lookup: CDR1 SGHAT, CDR2 FQNNGV. Researchers grouped second doses given at about 4 or about 12 weeks into one pool. The sequencing used peripheral blood, collected 28 days after the second AZD1222 dose. The chain couples TRBV11-2 to TRBJ2-7, with 10 bases identical to TRBD2. The TCR sequence derives from an adult who received the AZD1222 COVID-19 vaccine. Here the CDR3 DNA reads TGTGCCAGCAGCTTAGGGGGGCTAGCGGGAGTCGAGCAGTACTTC. Its translation: CASSLGGLAGVEQYF.